This T cell receptor beta chain was observed in a study of blood T cell repertoires in COVID-19. The CDR3 length is 14 residues. Trimming stripped 7 bases from V and 2 bases from J, with 14 bases between. Germline V lookup: CDR1 MNHEY, CDR2 SVGAGI. Researchers sorted participants into cohorts using their self-reported clinical history. Produced via immunoSEQ multiplex PCR; TCRdb's table is partial and in-frame only. The sample has around 500,000 clones, roughly nine tenths seen once. Sequencing was done on a sample of PBMCs or T cells enriched from blood (not recorded which). The V gene is TRBV6-5, the J gene TRBJ1-2; possible D gene TRBD1, 5 bases. The receptor was derived from a woman aged 55-69 years who had recovered from COVID-19. DNA for the CDR3: TGTGCCAGCATCCAAAGGGGCAGCAACTATGGCTACACCTTC. Translating gives CASIQRGSNYGYTF.